These T cell receptor beta chains were read from a single sample in a study of CD4 and CD8 cells across lung adenocarcinoma regions. TCRdb re-called the PCR reads through MiXCR, storing one row per CDR3 protein. The sample records 9,000 to 10,000 distinct CDR3 sequences, approximately 50% being singletons. The sequenced sample was CD4+ T cells from the margin of a lung tumor. The source is a male donor with lung adenocarcinoma. The CD4 and CD8 labels of this study may be unreliable. CDR3s include the opening cysteine and the closing phenylalanine or tryptophan. A D gene is named only where the DNA matches it firmly. Rows may omit the clone size; those that give it use once, few, many or a size class.

TRBD1,TRBV6-1,16,TRBJ1-1,many,CASSQGQGRGNTEAFF,TGTGCCAGCAGCCAGGGACAGGGGAGGGGAAACACTGAAGCTTTCTTT
-,TRBV6-1,14,TRBJ1-2,medium-sized,CASSEASGSGGYTF,TGTGCCAGCAGTGAAGCTTCCGGTTCTGGTGGCTACACCTTC
TRBD1,TRBV6-1,15,TRBJ2-2,once,CASSAGTGDTGELFF,TGTGCCAGCAGCGCCGGGACAGGGGACACCGGGGAGCTGTTTTTT
-,TRBV4-1,13,TRBJ2-1,medium-sized,CASSQELINEQFF,TGCGCCAGCAGCCAAGAACTGATCAATGAGCAGTTCTTC
TRBD2,TRBV20-1,15,TRBJ2-1,few,CSAREGRGVGNEQFF,TGCAGTGCTAGAGAAGGGCGGGGGGTTGGCAATGAGCAGTTCTTC
-,TRBV6-1,13,TRBJ2-4,-,CARGMRAKNIQYF,TGTGCCAGGGGTATGCGCGCGAAAAACATTCAGTATTTC
-,TRBV6-1,13,TRBJ2-3,-,CASRESGTDTQYF,TGTGCCAGCAGGGAAAGTGGGACAGATACGCAGTATTTT
-,TRBV10-3,13,TRBJ2-7,-,CATGRGAKNMQYF,TGTGCCACGGGGCGGGGCGCGAAAAATATGCAGTACTTC
-,TRBV27,17,TRBJ2-4,once,CASRSVGGVWAKNIQYF,TGTGCCAGCAGATCCGTAGGGGGGGTGTGGGCCAAAAACATTCAGTACTTC
-,TRBV6-1,16,TRBJ1-2,-,CASSESHGTENYGYTF,TGTGCCAGCAGTGAAAGCCACGGGACCGAAAACTATGGCTACACCTTC
TRBD2,TRBV11-3,15,TRBJ2-7,many,CASSTWGGGRYEQYF,TGTGCCAGCAGCACCTGGGGCGGGGGGCGATACGAGCAGTACTTC
TRBD2,TRBV6-5,17,TRBJ2-4,-,CASSYGGGGGAKDMQYF,TGTGCCAGCAGTTACGGTGGGGGGGGGGGAGCCAAAGATATGCAGTATTTC
TRBD1,TRBV11-2,16,TRBJ2-3,-,CASSISTGGSESAQYF,TGTGCCAGCAGCATATCGACAGGGGGCAGCGAGTCGGCGCAGTATTTT
TRBD2,TRBV7-2,16,TRBJ2-1,-,CASSLSAGGPYNEQFF,TGTGCCAGCAGCTTAAGCGCGGGGGGGCCATACAATGAGCAGTTCTTC
TRBD1,TRBV6-1,12,TRBJ1-4,-,CASRRDREKLFF,TGTGCCAGCAGAAGGGACAGGGAAAAACTGTTTTTT
TRBD2,TRBV6-5,16,TRBJ2-4,-,CASSYRTSGRNSIQYF,TGTGCCAGCAGTTATCGGACTAGCGGGAGGAATAGCATTCAGTACTTC
-,TRBV6-1,13,TRBJ1-2,medium-sized,CASSRGGSYGYTF,TGTGCCAGCAGCCGGGGGGGAAGCTATGGCTACACCTTC
TRBD1,TRBV4-2,16,TRBJ2-5,-,CASSQVKRGRQETQYF,TGTGCCAGCAGCCAAGTAAAGAGGGGGCGCCAAGAGACCCAGTACTTC
-,TRBV4-2,18,TRBJ2-5,many,CASSQDLEGGAGQETQYF,TGTGCCAGCAGCCAAGATCTCGAAGGCGGGGCCGGTCAAGAGACCCAGTACTTC
-,TRBV27,13,TRBJ2-5,-,CASSAQGRGTQYF,TGTGCCAGCAGTGCCCAGGGTCGGGGGACCCAGTACTTC
-,TRBV6-2/TRBV6-3,13,TRBJ1-2,many,CASSWKAVYGYTF,TGTGCCAGCAGTTGGAAAGCTGTCTATGGCTACACCTTC
TRBD2,TRBV6-1,15,TRBJ2-5,once,CARGETSGGPDTQYF,TGTGCCAGGGGGGAGACTAGCGGGGGGCCAGATACCCAGTACTTC
-,TRBV6-1,14,TRBJ1-3,-,CASSRGSTGNTIYF,TGTGCCAGCAGTCGGGGGAGCACTGGAAACACCATATATTTT
-,TRBV12-3/TRBV12-4,14,TRBJ2-5,-,CASGSGLQQETQYF,TGTGCCAGCGGATCGGGACTGCAACAAGAGACCCAGTACTTC
-,TRBV6-1,16,TRBJ1-6,medium-sized,CASSEEGGPSPSPLHF,TGTGCCAGCAGTGAAGAGGGGGGCCCCTCGCCTTCACCCCTCCACTTT
-,TRBV10-3,13,TRBJ2-4,-,CATGLGAKNIQYF,TGTGCCACGGGGCTGGGCGCCAAAAACATTCAGTACTTC
TRBD2,TRBV6-1,15,TRBJ2-3,few,CASSLAGGPTDTQYF,TGTGCCAGCAGCCTAGCGGGGGGGCCCACAGATACGCAGTATTTT